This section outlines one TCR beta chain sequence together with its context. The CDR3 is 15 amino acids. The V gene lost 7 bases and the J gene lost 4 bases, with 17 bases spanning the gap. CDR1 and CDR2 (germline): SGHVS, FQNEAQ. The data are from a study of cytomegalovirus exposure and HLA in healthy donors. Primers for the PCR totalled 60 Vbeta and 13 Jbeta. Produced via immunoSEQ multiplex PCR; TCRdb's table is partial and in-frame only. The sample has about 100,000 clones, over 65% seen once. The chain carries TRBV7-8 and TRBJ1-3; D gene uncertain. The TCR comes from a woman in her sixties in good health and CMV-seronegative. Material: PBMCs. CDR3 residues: CASTPGRDSGNTIYF. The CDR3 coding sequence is TGTGCCAGCACCCCTGGGCGGGATTCAGGAAACACCATATATTTT.